A selection of T cell receptor beta chains follows, all from one sample in a study of T-cell reconstitution after alpha-beta-depleted transplantation in children. TCRdb itself ran the PCR reads through MiXCR, one entry per CDR3 protein. The sample lists around 370,000 distinct CDR3 sequences; under 20% were seen once. This specimen was PBMCs, mostly from graft donor cells, taken 360 days after TCRalphabeta/CD19-depleted stem cell transplant. These TCRs come from a male patient between 2 and 10 years old who had a stem cell transplant for acute lymphoblastic leukemia, so the T cells may come from the graft donor. The CDR3 runs from the conserved cysteine through the conserved F or W. D genes are given only for firm matches. Rows may omit the clone size; those that give it use once, few, many or a size class.

14,TRBV12-3/TRBV12-4,NA,few,TRBJ1-1,CASSQWGQNTEAFF,TGTGCCAGCAGCCAATGGGGACAGAACACTGAAGCTTTCTTT
15,TRBV20-1,TRBD1,NA,TRBJ1-5,CSAEATGFGNQPQHF,TGCAGTGCCGAGGCGACAGGGTTCGGTAATCAGCCCCAGCATTTT
14,TRBV24-1,TRBD2,few,TRBJ2-3,CATSDPSRGGTQYF,TGTGCCACCAGTGATCCCAGCCGCGGGGGTACGCAGTATTTT
17,TRBV5-6,TRBD2,many,TRBJ2-2,CASSLGTNSGSTGELFF,TGTGCCAGCAGCTTGGGGACCAATAGCGGGAGTACCGGGGAGCTGTTTTTT
17,TRBV11-2,TRBD1,few,TRBJ2-4,CASSPLGGWTAKNIQYF,TGTGCCAGCAGCCCCCTAGGGGGCTGGACGGCCAAAAACATTCAGTACTTC
15,TRBV6-1,TRBD1,NA,TRBJ1-2,CASTSVSGTGVGYTF,TGTGCCAGCACCTCTGTCTCCGGGACAGGGGTCGGCTACACCTTC
14,TRBV20-1,NA,few,TRBJ2-3,CSARGTRRTDTQYF,TGCAGTGCTAGAGGGACTCGTCGCACAGATACGCAGTATTTT
15,TRBV5-1,NA,many,TRBJ1-1,CASSLVAGVNTEAFF,TGCGCCAGCAGCTTGGTTGCAGGGGTGAACACTGAAGCTTTCTTT
16,TRBV5-1,TRBD2,NA,TRBJ2-5,CASSLAGTSGQETQYF,TGCGCCAGCAGCTTGGCCGGGACTAGCGGGCAAGAGACCCAGTACTTC
19,TRBV14,NA,NA,TRBJ2-2,CASSPNDDTWGMDTGELFF,TGTGCCAGCAGCCCAAATGACGACACATGGGGTATGGACACCGGGGAGCTGTTTTTT
16,TRBV12-3/TRBV12-4,NA,many,TRBJ2-7,CASSLEGGTASYEQYF,TGTGCCAGCAGTTTAGAGGGCGGGACAGCCTCCTACGAGCAGTACTTC
13,TRBV19,NA,NA,TRBJ1-2,CASSILAGSGYTF,TGTGCCAGTAGTATCCTGGCAGGGAGCGGCTACACCTTC
17,TRBV9,NA,NA,TRBJ2-1,CASPGRRDDGPDNEQFF,TGTGCCAGTCCGGGGCGGCGGGACGATGGGCCCGACAATGAGCAGTTCTTC
16,TRBV10-3,TRBD2,NA,TRBJ2-1,CAISESHSGRDNEQFF,TGTGCCATCAGTGAGTCCCATAGCGGGAGAGACAATGAGCAGTTCTTC
14,TRBV5-1,TRBD1,NA,TRBJ2-5,CASSLRGQGETQYF,TGCGCCAGCAGCTTGCGAGGACAGGGAGAGACCCAGTACTTC
18,TRBV4-1,TRBD1,NA,TRBJ2-7,CASSQEWYSGQLTYEQYF,TGCGCCAGCAGCCAAGAATGGTACTCGGGACAGTTAACCTACGAGCAGTACTTC
10,TRBV2,NA,NA,TRBJ1-1,CASSDWEAFF,TGTGCCAGCAGTGATTGGGAAGCTTTCTTT
15,TRBV12-3/TRBV12-4,NA,NA,TRBJ1-1,CASSPNRGLNTEAFF,TGTGCCAGCAGTCCCAATAGAGGGTTGAACACTGAAGCTTTCTTT
17,TRBV4-3,NA,few,TRBJ2-5,CASSQGVGGEWEETQYF,TGCGCCAGCAGCCAAGGCGTCGGAGGGGAGTGGGAAGAGACCCAGTACTTC
15,TRBV30,TRBD1,NA,TRBJ2-3,CAWVILGQGTDTQYF,TGTGCCTGGGTAATTTTGGGACAGGGCACAGATACGCAGTATTTT
14,TRBV29-1,NA,few,TRBJ2-7,CSVEVERDTYEQYF,TGCAGCGTTGAAGTAGAGCGGGACACCTACGAGCAGTACTTC
13,TRBV24-1,TRBD2,NA,TRBJ2-2,CATQGLATGELFF,TGTGCCACCCAGGGACTAGCTACCGGGGAGCTGTTTTTT
18,TRBV3-1,TRBD2,NA,TRBJ2-2,CAISTRTSGRFNTGELFF,TGTGCCATCAGTACAAGGACTAGCGGGAGGTTCAACACCGGGGAGCTGTTTTTT
14,TRBV6-2/TRBV6-3,NA,many,TRBJ2-7,CASSYDRFPHEQYF,TGTGCCAGCAGTTACGACAGGTTTCCCCACGAGCAGTACTTC
12,TRBV29-1,TRBD2,NA,TRBJ2-7,CSVVGRGYEQYF,TGCAGCGTTGTGGGGCGGGGGTACGAGCAGTACTTC
14,TRBV3-1,NA,NA,TRBJ1-1,CASSPPRGMTEAFF,TGTGCCAGCAGCCCCCCCAGGGGTATGACTGAAGCTTTCTTT
13,TRBV5-1,TRBD2,NA,TRBJ2-1,CASRDGTRYEQFF,TGCGCCAGCAGGGACGGGACTAGGTATGAGCAGTTCTTC
14,TRBV10-3,NA,few,TRBJ2-7,CAISRTGPFGEQYF,TGTGCCATCAGTCGAACGGGACCCTTCGGGGAGCAGTACTTC
12,TRBV9,NA,NA,TRBJ1-1,CASSVGATEAFF,TGTGCCAGCAGCGTAGGGGCCACTGAAGCTTTCTTT
15,TRBV20-1,NA,few,TRBJ2-3,CSALTGSTFTDTQYF,TGCAGTGCCCTTACAGGGAGCACATTCACAGATACGCAGTATTTT
12,TRBV29-1,NA,many,TRBJ2-5,CSACPGQETQYF,TGCAGCGCCTGCCCAGGCCAAGAGACCCAGTACTTC
15,TRBV27,NA,few,TRBJ2-1,CARPPSLGSYNEQFF,TGTGCCCGCCCCCCTAGCCTAGGATCCTACAATGAGCAGTTCTTC
17,TRBV6-1,TRBD2,few,TRBJ2-7,CASTLNTPSGGSYEQYF,TGTGCCAGCACCCTAAATACTCCTAGCGGGGGGTCCTACGAGCAGTACTTC
11,TRBV7-2,NA,few,TRBJ2-7,CASSPALEQYF,TGTGCCAGCAGCCCCGCCTTAGAGCAGTACTTC
12,TRBV27,NA,NA,TRBJ2-7,CASRSSPSEQYF,TGTGCCAGCAGATCGAGCCCGAGCGAGCAGTACTTC
13,TRBV11-2,NA,many,TRBJ1-1,CASSSGQTTEAFF,TGTGCCAGCAGCTCTGGACAGACTACTGAAGCTTTCTTT
14,TRBV5-1,NA,many,TRBJ1-2,CASSLSGTDYGYTF,TGCGCCAGCAGCTTGTCAGGGACGGACTATGGCTACACCTTC
16,TRBV28,TRBD1,few,TRBJ2-1,CASSRRLGTGGNEQFF,TGTGCCAGCAGCCGCCGACTCGGGACAGGGGGCAATGAGCAGTTCTTC
12,TRBV2,NA,NA,TRBJ1-1,CASSVFYTEAFF,TGTGCCAGCAGCGTTTTTTACACTGAAGCTTTCTTT
14,TRBV2,TRBD2,NA,TRBJ2-2,CASSGLADTGELFF,TGTGCCAGCAGTGGGCTAGCGGACACCGGGGAGCTGTTTTTT
15,TRBV28,NA,NA,TRBJ2-7,CASSFGRGQTYEQYF,TGTGCCAGCAGTTTCGGCCGCGGGCAAACCTACGAGCAGTACTTC
16,TRBV7-9,TRBD2,once,TRBJ2-1,CASSLAPSGRSYEQFF,TGTGCCAGCAGCTTAGCCCCTAGCGGGAGGAGCTATGAGCAGTTCTTC
14,TRBV27,TRBD2,few,TRBJ2-7,CASSLAGDVYEQYF,TGTGCCAGCAGTCTAGCGGGAGATGTCTACGAGCAGTACTTC
15,TRBV20-1,TRBD2,few,TRBJ2-7,CSARKLAGLSYEQYF,TGCAGTGCTCGAAAGCTAGCGGGGCTTTCCTACGAGCAGTACTTC
14,TRBV5-1,NA,few,TRBJ1-1,CASNSMGGNTEAFF,TGCGCCAGCAACTCGATGGGGGGCAACACTGAAGCTTTCTTT
16,TRBV29-1,NA,NA,TRBJ2-5,CSVVGQDRTFQETQYF,TGCAGCGTTGTGGGGCAGGACCGCACATTCCAAGAGACCCAGTACTTC
19,TRBV11-1,TRBD2,few,TRBJ2-2,CASSLVGPGAGGGTGELFF,TGTGCCAGCAGCTTAGTGGGACCCGGAGCGGGAGGCGGGACCGGGGAGCTGTTTTTT
15,TRBV24-1,NA,many,TRBJ2-6,CATSDSTRGANVLTF,TGTGCCACCAGTGATTCGACTCGAGGGGCCAACGTCCTGACTTTC
18,TRBV5-1,NA,few,TRBJ2-7,CASSLRGPTLASPYEQYF,TGCGCCAGCAGCTTGAGAGGACCCACTTTAGCCTCCCCCTACGAGCAGTACTTC
17,TRBV4-3,NA,NA,TRBJ2-1,CASSQEGGASSYNEQFF,TGCGCCAGCAGCCAAGAGGGGGGCGCTAGCTCCTACAATGAGCAGTTCTTC
14,TRBV4-3,TRBD1,few,TRBJ2-1,CASSQDRGRVGQFF,TGCGCCAGCAGCCAGGACAGGGGGCGGGTTGGGCAGTTCTTC
17,TRBV7-9,TRBD2,few,TRBJ2-1,CASSLARLAGNYNEQFF,TGTGCCAGCAGCTTAGCTAGACTAGCGGGAAACTACAATGAGCAGTTCTTC
15,TRBV5-1,NA,many,TRBJ1-1,CASSLALGGNTEAFF,TGCGCCAGCAGCTTGGCCCTCGGAGGGAACACTGAAGCTTTCTTT
16,TRBV12-3/TRBV12-4,TRBD2,once,TRBJ2-7,CASSFGLAEARYEQYF,TGTGCCAGCAGCTTCGGACTAGCGGAGGCCCGCTACGAGCAGTACTTC
15,TRBV20-1,TRBD2,NA,TRBJ2-1,CSAPTGTSGRNEQFF,TGCAGTGCGCCCACCGGGACTAGCGGGAGGAATGAGCAGTTCTTC
18,TRBV4-1,TRBD2,NA,TRBJ2-2,CASSPRGTSVANTGELFF,TGCGCCAGCAGCCCGCGTGGGACTAGCGTTGCGAACACCGGGGAGCTGTTTTTT
13,TRBV7-9,NA,few,TRBJ2-7,CASSTALKYEQYF,TGTGCCAGCAGCACCGCCTTAAAGTACGAGCAGTACTTC
18,TRBV12-3/TRBV12-4,TRBD2,few,TRBJ2-3,CASTLLFLAEGGTDTQYF,TGTGCCAGCACTTTACTGTTCCTAGCGGAGGGAGGCACAGATACGCAGTATTTT
16,TRBV20-1,TRBD2,many,TRBJ2-1,CSAPRLAGGLYNEQFF,TGCAGTGCCCCCCGACTAGCGGGAGGGCTCTACAATGAGCAGTTCTTC